The T cell receptor (beta chain) under discussion was sequenced for a study of Ad26.COV2.S vaccination and SARS-CoV-2 variants (dated by TCRdb to about 2021). Background for the entire study: Donors in the vaccine arm were drawn from COV1001, a phase I-IIa trial of Ad26.COV2.S in healthy adults that was multicentre, randomized, double-blind and placebo-controlled. Ad26.COV2.S was given intramuscularly at 5x10^10 or 1x10^11 viral particles, as a single shot or as two shots 56 days apart. Sequencing of the TCRbeta repertoire served to evaluate the specificity and breadth of SARS-CoV-2-reactive T cell receptors following Ad26.COV2.S vaccination. A total of around 32 samples were included in the TCR-sequenced set, comprising around 20 Ad26.COV2.S vaccine recipients, 5 placebo recipients and 8 SARS-CoV-2 convalescent individuals. Trial participants were randomized into five groups of five: low-dose or high-dose Ad26.COV2.S given once or twice, or placebo on both occasions. Throughout the experiments and outcome assessment, investigators stayed blinded to trial group allocation.

V lost 6 bases and J lost 4 bases; the stretch between them is 12 bases long. The CDR3 measures 13 amino acids from cysteine to phenylalanine. Just the 39-base CDR3 DNA is kept, in frame starting at base 1. Per the germline V gene, SGDLS is the CDR1 and YYNGEE is the CDR2. The immunoSEQ Assay was used to sequence TCRbeta CDR3 regions. After extraction, genomic DNA underwent amplification by bias-controlled multiplex PCR, followed by high-throughput sequencing. In the source study's methods: To quantify the absolute abundance of every unique TCRbeta CDR3 region, sequences were collapsed and filtered. T cell fraction was estimated by normalizing TCRbeta template counts to usable DNA, which was measured by amplifying reference genes present in all nucleated cells. Repertoire TCRs were annotated as SARS-CoV-2-specific when V gene, CDR3 amino acid sequence and J gene were exactly matched to a known reactive TCR set. MIRA supplied the reference SARS-CoV-2 TCR set, which was filtered for enrichment in COVID-19-positive ImmuneCODE repertoires so that public or cross-reactive TCRs were removed. Drawing on the MIRA antigens, annotated TCRs were analysed further at the level of specific ORF or position within ORF. Breadth was defined as annotated unique rearrangements over total unique productive rearrangements; depth was the summed frequency of those rearrangements. Two-sided Wilcoxon rank-sum tests were applied when comparing TCR breadth between groups. This is the immuneACCESS table as TCRdb keeps it, with only in-frame sequences that have V and J called. A part of the clones is gone; compared with another copy, unresolved V genes explain less than half, and the rest is unexplained. The V and J calls and clone size were taken over from that table, and D and trimming were inferred from the DNA. The table for this sample lists about 400,000 clones; approximately 86% of them were counted only once. The ten largest clones represent under 3.5% of the sample.

The treatment or condition label corresponds to: over 15 received Ad26.COV2.S at low or high dose, single or two shots; roughly five received placebo; per-sample allocation not given. For vaccine and placebo recipients, the sequenced repertoires came from samples collected on day 63 after the first injection. In Cohort 1b, fewer than 30 adults aged 18-55 years were enrolled at a single site in Boston, USA, between 29 July and 7 August 2020. Ad26.COV2.S was a replication-incompetent adenovirus type 26 vector expressing a prefusion-stabilized SARS-CoV-2 spike protein from the original Wuhan strain. Overall study outcomes, separate from this receptor: According to the authors, total T cell responses may have been underestimated by the TCR breadth and depth analyses. After vaccination, substantial breadth of spike-specific CD8+ and CD4+ T cell responses was reported. Ad26.COV2.S recipients had higher spike-specific TCR breadth than placebo recipients (P = 0.0014). Comparable non-spike TCR breadth was observed between vaccine and placebo recipients, consistent with only spike being contained in the vaccine. The study was not powered for comparison of responses between vaccine doses or regimens.

This clone was seen just once. The antigen it binds to is not known. Per-base qualities were not stored, and no clone one base away is much larger. Material: peripheral blood, obtained in a trial of Ad26.COV2.S vaccine versus placebo. The rearranged segments are TRBV9 and TRBJ2-3, with the identity of the D gene unclear. The TCR was taken from a person between 18 and 59 years old who received the Ad26.COV2.S COVID-19 vaccine or a placebo. The CDR3 region reads CASNQGPSDTQYF. Here is the DNA: TGTGCCAGCAATCAAGGGCCCTCAGATACGCAGTATTTT.